Presented here are 29 T cell receptor beta chains from one specimen sequenced in a study of blood T cell repertoires in COVID-19. The assay was immunoSEQ multiplex PCR, and TCRdb's table has in-frame clones only and misses some. The table lists 270,000 or so clones, about 90% of them singletons. Sequenced material: peripheral blood. The receptor set was obtained from a woman aged 25 to 39 with COVID-19, enrolled during active disease.

The CDR3 DNA sequence: TGTGCCAGCAGCCTCGGGACTACTTGGTACGAGCAGTACTTC. Protein: CASSLGTTWYEQYF. V usage is TRBV7-2 and J usage is TRBJ2-7; 7 bases are shared with TRBD2. The V and J ends lost 5 bases and 4 bases, in that order; junction bases with no gene match: 8. The CDR3 has 14 amino acids. CDR1 is SGHTA, CDR2 FQGNSA, per germline.

The chain joins TRBV5-5 to TRBJ1-4, with 7 positions matching TRBD1. Germline V lookup: CDR1 SGHKS, CDR2 YYEKEE (reference sequence). Unmatched junction bases numbered 18, after V lost 4 bases and J lost 6 bases. This CDR3 spans 18 amino acids. CDR3 residues: CASSHPPEGADPDEKLFF. As DNA, the CDR3 is TGTGCCAGCAGCCACCCCCCCGAGGGGGCCGACCCGGATGAAAAACTGTTTTTT.

This chain connects TRBV9 to TRBJ1-2; the match to TRBD1 covers 10 bases. Germline V lookup: CDR1 SGDLS, CDR2 YYNGEE. The V and J ends lost 3 bases and 5 bases, in that order; junction bases with no gene match: 13. This CDR3 region has 17 residues. The CDR3: CASSERTGTGALYGYTF. The DNA for the CDR3 is TGTGCCAGCAGCGAACGTACCGGGACAGGGGCTCTTTATGGCTACACCTTC.

V usage is TRBV6-1 and J usage is TRBJ2-5, with 10 bases fitting TRBD2. V trimming: 2 bases; J trimming: 5 bases; junction bases outside the gene matches: 8. The CDR3 runs 16 residues. Looked up from germline, CDR1 is MNHNS and CDR2 is SASEGT. CDR3 sequence: CASSETTGLAMETQYF. CDR3 sequence (DNA): TGTGCCAGCAGTGAAACCACGGGACTAGCGATGGAGACCCAGTACTTC.

This chain uses TRBV12-3 or TRBV12-4 with TRBJ1-1; no clear D gene. Between the trimmed V and J ends, which lost 3 bases and 5 bases, there was a span of 7 bases. The CDR3 has 12 amino acids. The chain's CDR3 is CASSFARTEAFF. CDR3 DNA: TGTGCCAGCAGTTTTGCCCGGACTGAAGCTTTCTTT.

CDR3 DNA sequence: TGCGCCAGCAGCTTGGGACAGGCCCTTGGGGAAGAGACCCAGTACTTC. This sequence encodes CASSLGQALGEETQYF. The chain combines TRBV5-1 with TRBJ2-5; perhaps TRBD1 as D (6 bases). Trimming took off 0 bases at V and 3 bases at J, with 15 bases between the two ends. From germline, CDR1 is SGHRS and CDR2 YFSETQ. The length of the CDR3 is 16 residues. Together with reference TRBV5-1 and TRBJ2-5, the CDR3 gives the full variable domain: KAGVTQTPRYLIKTRGQQVTLSCSPISGHRSVSWYQQTPGQGLQFLFEYFSETQRNKGNFPGRFSGRQFSNSRSEMNVSTLELGDSALYLCASSLGQALGEETQYFGPGTRLLVL.

At least ten counts were recorded for this clone. The sample contains more than one DNA sequence encoding this CDR3. CDR3: CASSTGGTGELFF. The DNA for the CDR3 is TGCGCCAGCTCGACAGGGGGCACCGGGGAGCTGTTTTTT. V and J are TRBV10-1 and TRBJ2-2; 9 bases align to TRBD1. The length of the CDR3 is 13 residues. V was clipped by 8 bases and J by 4 bases; unmatched bases: 2. Germline V lookup: CDR1 WNHNN, CDR2 SYGVQD (reference sequence).

On this clone: The sample contains more than one DNA sequence encoding this CDR3. The genes are TRBV3-1 (or the pseudogene TRBV3-2) and TRBJ2-7; D unresolved. Deletions cut 3 bases from V and 1 base from J, with 7 bases between. CDR1 and CDR2 from the germline V gene are LGHDT and YNNKEL (reference sequence). The CDR3 spans 13 residues. CDR3 amino acids: CASSHPGSYEQYF. DNA for the CDR3: TGTGCCAGCAGCCATCCGGGTTCCTACGAGCAGTACTTC.

This chain joins TRBV4-2 and TRBJ2-1; 7 bases are shared with TRBD2. Per the germline V gene, CDR1 is LGHNA and CDR2 is YNFKEQ. V lost 0 bases, J lost 7 bases, and 9 bases stayed unmatched. The CDR3 loop spans 16 amino acids. CDR3 coding DNA: TGTGCCAGCAGCCAAGATAGTCCGGGGGGTAGGAATGAGCAGTTCTTC. Its translation is CASSQDSPGGRNEQFF.

The CDR3 reads CASSPNPARQGTFGDTQYF. DNA for the CDR3: TGTGCCAGCAGCCCGAACCCCGCACGACAGGGAACCTTCGGAGATACGCAGTATTTT. The V and J genes are TRBV27 and TRBJ2-3; 7 bases match TRBD1. Germline trimming cut 6 bases from V and 5 bases from J; bases unmatched to any gene: 23. This CDR3 region has 19 residues. Germline lookup yields CDR1 MNHEY and CDR2 SMNVEV (reference sequence).

The rearrangement uses TRBV19 and TRBJ1-2; 9 positions match TRBD1. V shed 6 bases, J shed 8 bases, and the junction held 7 bases outside the gene matches. Germline V gene sequence: CDR1 LNHDA, CDR2 SQIVND (reference sequence). This CDR3 is 13 amino acids long. CDR3 region: CASSFRDRDGYTF. The CDR3, as DNA: TGTGCCAGTAGCTTCCGGGACAGGGACGGCTACACCTTC. Full variable domain (missing parts from reference TRBV19 and TRBJ1-2): DGGITQSPKYLFRKEGQNVTLSCEQNLNHDAMYWYRQDPGQGLRLIYYSQIVNDFQKGDIAEGYSVSREKKESFPLTVTSAQKNPTAFYLCASSFRDRDGYTFGSGTRLTVV.

The CDR3 here is CATNLRQDWGIREKLFF. The CDR3 DNA is TGTGCCACCAACCTACGACAGGATTGGGGAATTAGGGAAAAACTGTTTTTT. V and J are TRBV21-1 and TRBJ1-4; the tabulated D call, TRBD1, remains unverified against the DNA. TRBV21-1 is labeled a pseudogene. The CDR3 contains 17 residues.

The chain has TRBV11-2 and TRBJ1-1; 7 bases match TRBD1. V was clipped by 5 bases and J by 1 base; unmatched bases: 7. Germline V gives CDR1 SGHAT, CDR2 FQNNGV. This CDR3 spans 15 amino acids. The CDR3 DNA reads as TGTGCCAGCAGCCCGTTGACAGGGACGAACACTGAAGCTTTCTTT. The encoded protein is CASSPLTGTNTEAFF.

V gene TRBV5-1 combines with J gene TRBJ2-7, with D possibly TRBD1 on 5 matching bases. V lost 0 bases and J lost 1, with 11 bases in between. Germline-derived CDR1 and CDR2 are SGHRS and YFSETQ. The CDR3 has 15 amino acids. For the CDR3, the DNA is TGCGCCAGCAGCTTGGAAACAGGAAGATCCTACGAGCAGTACTTC. Protein product: CASSLETGRSYEQYF.

This chain joins TRBV29-1 and TRBJ2-7; possibly TRBD2 for D (7 bases). The CDR3 contains 15 residues. Per the germline V gene, CDR1 is SQVTM and CDR2 is ANQGSEA. V was trimmed by 0 bases and J by 3 bases, leaving 15 bases between them. The CDR3 protein is CSVEDLRRGGYEQYF. CDR3 sequence (DNA): TGCAGCGTTGAAGATCTAAGGAGGGGGGGCTACGAGCAGTACTTC.

The V gene is TRBV10-3, the J gene TRBJ1-2, with unresolved D. CDR3 length: 14 residues. CDR1 is ENHRY, CDR2 SYGVKD, per germline. Trimming removed 4 bases from V and 3 bases from J, with 12 bases in between. The CDR3 DNA reads as TGTGCCATCAGTGGATCCTGGAGGGACTATGGCTACACCTTC. This sequence encodes CAISGSWRDYGYTF.

The chain combines TRBV28 with TRBJ1-6, with a tentative D call TRBD1 (5 bases). V was cut by 6 bases and J by 5 bases, with 14 bases left in between. CDR3 length: 15 amino acids. Germline values: CDR1 MDHEN, CDR2 SYDVKM. CDR3 region: CASSILGQDNSPLHF. Written as DNA, the CDR3 is TGTGCCAGCAGCATATTGGGGCAGGATAATTCACCCCTCCACTTT.

A few counts support this clone. This rearrangement joins TRBV10-3 to TRBJ2-1; possibly TRBD2 for D (6 bases). The CDR3 runs 16 residues. CDR1 is ENHRY and CDR2 is SYGVKD in the germline V gene. V lost 3 bases to trimming and J lost 2 bases, with 14 bases between them. The CDR3 DNA sequence: TGTGCCATCAGTGATGGCGGGGCTTTCCCCTACAATGAGCAGTTCTTC. This translates into CAISDGGAFPYNEQFF.

V is TRBV5-1 and J is TRBJ2-6; no clear D gene. Germline-derived CDR1 and CDR2 are SGHRS and YFSETQ. The CDR3 loop spans 16 amino acids. Trimming shortened V by 0 bases and J by 1 base, and 8 bases separated the two germline ends. The CDR3 protein is CASSLASPSGANVLTF. In DNA, the CDR3 is TGCGCCAGCAGCTTGGCCAGTCCTTCTGGGGCCAACGTCCTGACTTTC. The full variable domain, rest sourced from reference TRBV5-1 and TRBJ2-6, is KAGVTQTPRYLIKTRGQQVTLSCSPISGHRSVSWYQQTPGQGLQFLFEYFSETQRNKGNFPGRFSGRQFSNSRSEMNVSTLELGDSALYLCASSLASPSGANVLTFGAGSRLTVL.

This clone was detected only once. This chain joins TRBV5-8 and TRBJ2-7, with D perhaps matching TRBD1 (6 bases). The CDR3 contains 15 residues. Germline V gene sequence: CDR1 SGHTS, CDR2 YDEGEE. The V gene lost 0 bases and the J gene lost 2 bases, with 12 bases spanning the gap. The CDR3 sequence: CASSLGTDRTYEQYF. The CDR3 DNA sequence: TGTGCCAGCAGCTTGGGTACGGACAGAACCTACGAGCAGTACTTC.

The chain carries TRBV6-1 and TRBJ1-5; 7 bases map to TRBD1. This CDR3 is built from 16 residues. After removal of 3 bases from V and 0 bases from J, the junction contained 5 bases not matched to a gene. CDR1 and CDR2 (germline): MNHNS, SASEGT. This chain's CDR3 is CASSDRGVYSNQPQHF. The CDR3 DNA follows: TGTGCCAGCAGTGACAGGGGGGTTTATAGCAATCAGCCCCAGCATTTT.

This sequence joins TRBV19 and TRBJ2-3; 8 bases are shared with TRBD2. The germline V gene has CDR1 LNHDA and CDR2 SQIVND (reference sequence). V shed 1 base, J shed 4 bases, and the junction held 13 bases outside the gene matches. CDR3 size: 18 residues. As DNA, the CDR3 is TGTGCCAGTAGTATAGTGAGCGGGGGAAGTATAGCTCCAGATACGCAGTATTTT. Translated: CASSIVSGGSIAPDTQYF.

The chain combines TRBV15 with TRBJ2-7; D might be TRBD1 (5 bases). CDR3 length equals 15 residues. Germline V gene lookup returns CDR1 LNHNV and CDR2 YYDKDF (reference sequence). The germline V and J ends were trimmed by 6 bases and 0 bases, with 15 bases remaining between them. The DNA of the CDR3 is TGTGCCACCAGAGATGGGCTCGACAGCTCCTACGAGCAGTACTTC. Encoded protein: CATRDGLDSSYEQYF.

The chain recombines TRBV29-1 with TRBJ2-7, with 8 positions matching TRBD1. This CDR3 region has 12 residues. V shed 7 bases, J shed 6 bases, and the junction held 8 bases outside the gene matches. From germline, CDR1 is SQVTM and CDR2 ANQGSEA. CDR3 protein: CSAQGARGEQYF. The CDR3, as DNA: TGCAGCGCCCAGGGGGCCAGAGGCGAGCAGTACTTC.

V is TRBV5-1 and J is TRBJ2-3, with 7 bases lining up with TRBD2. Germline-derived CDR1 and CDR2 are SGHRS and YFSETQ. The CDR3 covers 16 residues. V was pared by 0 bases and J by 2 bases, with 6 bases of the junction left unmatched. This CDR3 reads CASSLGPSGATDTQYF. The CDR3 DNA reads TGCGCCAGCAGCTTGGGTCCCAGCGGGGCCACAGATACGCAGTATTTT.

This clone has a single count. The V gene is TRBV19, the J gene TRBJ2-3; D is perhaps TRBD1 (6 bases). This CDR3 contains 15 residues. Germline-derived CDR1 and CDR2 are LNHDA and SQIVND (reference sequence). Deletions cut 9 bases from V and 0 bases from J, with 16 bases between. The DNA of the CDR3 is TGTGCCAGCCAAGCACAGGGTATAAGCACAGATACGCAGTATTTT. Encoded protein: CASQAQGISTDTQYF.

The chain has TRBV6-5 and TRBJ2-5, with a possible D match to TRBD2 (6 bases). Germline V gene sequence: CDR1 MNHEY, CDR2 SVGAGI. This CDR3 region has 14 residues. Trimming left V 4 bases short and J 3 bases short, with 12 bases between. This CDR3 reads CASSSPGVEETQYF. The DNA for the CDR3 is TGTGCCAGCAGTTCCCCGGGGGTCGAAGAGACCCAGTACTTC.

The rearrangement joins TRBV5-6 to TRBJ1-1; weak D call: TRBD1 (5 bases). The V end lost 5 bases, the J end lost 6 bases, and 11 bases lay between the germline ends. The CDR3 contains 12 residues. Germline lookup yields CDR1 SGHDT and CDR2 YYEEEE. For the CDR3, the DNA is TGTGCCAGCAGGCACAGGCTTTCTGAAGCTTTCTTT. As protein: CASRHRLSEAFF. Looking up the rest from reference TRBV5-6 and TRBJ1-1 gives the full variable domain: DAGVTQSPTHLIKTRGQQVTLRCSPKSGHDTVSWYQQALGQGPQFIFQYYEEEERQRGNFPDRFSGHQFPNYSSELNVNALLLGDSALYLCASRHRLSEAFFGQGTRLTVV.

In its sample, this clone was seen once. The chain is built from TRBV5-4 and TRBJ2-7, with D maybe TRBD2 (6 bases). V was trimmed by 0 bases and J by 7 bases, leaving 14 bases between them. CDR1 and CDR2 from the germline V gene are SGHNT and YYREEE (reference sequence). The CDR3 runs 14 residues. CDR3 in amino acids: CASSLGLDPWEQYF. Here the CDR3 DNA reads TGTGCCAGCAGCTTGGGACTAGATCCCTGGGAGCAGTACTTC.